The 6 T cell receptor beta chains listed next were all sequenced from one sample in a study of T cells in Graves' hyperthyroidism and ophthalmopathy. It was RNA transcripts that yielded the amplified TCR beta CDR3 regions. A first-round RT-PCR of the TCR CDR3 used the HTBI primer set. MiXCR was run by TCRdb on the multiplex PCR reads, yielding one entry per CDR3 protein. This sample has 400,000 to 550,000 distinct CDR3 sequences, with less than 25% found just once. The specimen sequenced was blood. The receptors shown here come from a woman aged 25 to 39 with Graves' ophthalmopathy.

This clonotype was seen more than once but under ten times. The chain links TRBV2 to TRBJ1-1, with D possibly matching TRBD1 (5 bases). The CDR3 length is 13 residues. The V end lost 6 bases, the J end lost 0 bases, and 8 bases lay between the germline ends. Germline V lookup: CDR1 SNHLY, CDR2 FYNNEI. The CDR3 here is CASRVGLNTEAFF. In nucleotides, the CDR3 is TGTGCCAGCAGGGTGGGGCTGAACACTGAAGCTTTCTTT.

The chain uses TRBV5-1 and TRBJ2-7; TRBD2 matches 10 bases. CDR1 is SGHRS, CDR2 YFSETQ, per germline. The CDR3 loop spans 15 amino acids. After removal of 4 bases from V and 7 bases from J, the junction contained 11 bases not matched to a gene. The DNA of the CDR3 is TGCGCCAGCAGCCCGCTAGCGGGAGCCGCCCTTGAGCAGTACTTC. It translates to CASSPLAGAALEQYF.

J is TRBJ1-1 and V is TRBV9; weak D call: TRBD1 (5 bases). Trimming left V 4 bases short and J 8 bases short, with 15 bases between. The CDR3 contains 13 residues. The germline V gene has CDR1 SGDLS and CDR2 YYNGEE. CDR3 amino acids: CASSLKGTAEAFF. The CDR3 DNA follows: TGTGCCAGCAGCCTCAAAGGGACGGCCGAAGCTTTCTTT.

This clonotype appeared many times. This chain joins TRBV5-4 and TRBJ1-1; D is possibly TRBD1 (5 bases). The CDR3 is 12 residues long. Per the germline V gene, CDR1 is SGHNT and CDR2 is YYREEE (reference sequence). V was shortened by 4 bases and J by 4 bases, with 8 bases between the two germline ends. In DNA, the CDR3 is TGTGCCAGCAGCAGGGGTATCACTGAAGCTTTCTTT. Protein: CASSRGITEAFF.

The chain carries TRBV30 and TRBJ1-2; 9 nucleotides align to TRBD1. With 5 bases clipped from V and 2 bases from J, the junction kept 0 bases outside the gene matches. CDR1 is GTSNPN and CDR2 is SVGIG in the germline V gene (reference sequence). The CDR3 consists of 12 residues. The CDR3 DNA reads TGTGCCTGGGGGACAGGGAACTATGGCTACACCTTC. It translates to CAWGTGNYGYTF.

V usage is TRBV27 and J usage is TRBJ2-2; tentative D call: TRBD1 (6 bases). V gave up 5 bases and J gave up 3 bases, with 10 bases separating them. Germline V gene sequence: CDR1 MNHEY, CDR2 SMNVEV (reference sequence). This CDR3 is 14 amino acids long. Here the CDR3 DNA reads TGTGCCAGCAGTGCTACAGGGTACACCGGGGAGCTGTTTTTT. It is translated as CASSATGYTGELFF.